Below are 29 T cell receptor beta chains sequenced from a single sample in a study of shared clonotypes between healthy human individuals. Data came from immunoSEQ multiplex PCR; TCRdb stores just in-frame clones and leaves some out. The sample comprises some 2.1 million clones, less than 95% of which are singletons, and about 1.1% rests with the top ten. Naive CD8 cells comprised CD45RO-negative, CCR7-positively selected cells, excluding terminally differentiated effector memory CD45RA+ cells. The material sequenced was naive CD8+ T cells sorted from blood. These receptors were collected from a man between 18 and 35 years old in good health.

DNA for the CDR3: TGTGCCACCCGGGGCACTGGGGGCATAGGACCTAGCACAGATACGCAGTATTTT. This gives the protein CATRGTGGIGPSTDTQYF. The chain is built from TRBV10-3 and TRBJ2-3, with D maybe TRBD1 (6 bases). CDR1 ENHRY and CDR2 SYGVKD come from the germline V gene. Deletions cut 10 bases from V and 0 bases from J, with 26 bases between. CDR3 size: 18 residues.

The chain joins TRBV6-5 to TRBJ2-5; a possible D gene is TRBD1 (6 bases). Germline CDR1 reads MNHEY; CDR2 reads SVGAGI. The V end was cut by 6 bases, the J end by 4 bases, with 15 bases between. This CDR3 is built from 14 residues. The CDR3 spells CASRDRQGTETQYF. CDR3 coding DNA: TGTGCCAGCAGAGACAGGCAGGGGACAGAGACCCAGTACTTC.

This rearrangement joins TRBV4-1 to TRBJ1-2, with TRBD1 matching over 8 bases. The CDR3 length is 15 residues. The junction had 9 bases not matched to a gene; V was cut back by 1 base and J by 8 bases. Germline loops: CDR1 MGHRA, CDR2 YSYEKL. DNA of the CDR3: TGCGCCAGCAGCCAAGCCGGGACAGGCGCGGAGGGCTACACCTTC. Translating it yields CASSQAGTGAEGYTF.

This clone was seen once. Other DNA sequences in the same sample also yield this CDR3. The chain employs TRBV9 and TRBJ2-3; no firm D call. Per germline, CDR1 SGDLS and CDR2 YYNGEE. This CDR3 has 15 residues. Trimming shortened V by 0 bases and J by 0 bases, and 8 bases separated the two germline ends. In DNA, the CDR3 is TGTGCCAGCAGCGTAGATGGCCGTAGCACAGATACGCAGTATTTT. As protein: CASSVDGRSTDTQYF.

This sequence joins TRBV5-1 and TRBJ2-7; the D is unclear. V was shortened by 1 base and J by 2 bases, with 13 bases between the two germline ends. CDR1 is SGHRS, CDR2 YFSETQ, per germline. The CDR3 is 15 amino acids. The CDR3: CASSLSLLGTYEQYF. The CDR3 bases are TGCGCCAGCAGCTTGTCTCTCTTAGGTACCTACGAGCAGTACTTC.

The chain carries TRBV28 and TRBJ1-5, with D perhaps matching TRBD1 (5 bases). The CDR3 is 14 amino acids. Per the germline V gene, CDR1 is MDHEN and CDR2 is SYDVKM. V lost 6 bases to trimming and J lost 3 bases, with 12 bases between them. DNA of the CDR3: TGTGCCAGCAGCTACCGGGGCCCCAATCAGCCCCAGCATTTT. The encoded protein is CASSYRGPNQPQHF.

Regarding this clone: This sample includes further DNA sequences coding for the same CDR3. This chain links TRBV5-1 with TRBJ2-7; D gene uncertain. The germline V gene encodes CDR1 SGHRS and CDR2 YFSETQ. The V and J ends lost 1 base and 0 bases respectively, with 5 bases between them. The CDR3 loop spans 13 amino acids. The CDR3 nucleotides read TGCGCCAGCAGCTTGCGAAGCTCCTACGAGCAGTACTTC. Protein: CASSLRSSYEQYF.

CDR3 protein: CAWISRGAWVNEQFF. As DNA, the CDR3 is TGTGCCTGGATTAGTCGGGGGGCGTGGGTCAATGAGCAGTTCTTC. The chain combines TRBV30 with TRBJ2-1; D is perhaps TRBD2 (7 bases). This CDR3 comprises 15 residues. V dropped 4 bases and J dropped 6 bases, with 19 bases sitting between them. The germline CDR1 and CDR2 sequences are GTSNPN and SVGIG (reference sequence).

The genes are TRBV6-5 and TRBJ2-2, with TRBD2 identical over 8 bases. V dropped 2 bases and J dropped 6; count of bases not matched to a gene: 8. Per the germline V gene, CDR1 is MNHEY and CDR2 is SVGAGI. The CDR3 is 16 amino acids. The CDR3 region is CASSYPTRGGPGELFF. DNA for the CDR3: TGTGCCAGCAGTTACCCCACCCGGGGGGGCCCCGGGGAGCTGTTTTTT.

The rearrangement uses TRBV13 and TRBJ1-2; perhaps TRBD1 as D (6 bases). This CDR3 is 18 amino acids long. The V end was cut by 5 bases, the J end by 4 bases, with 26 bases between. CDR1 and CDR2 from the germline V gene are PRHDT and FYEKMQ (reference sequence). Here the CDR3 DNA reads TGTGCCAGCAGCGGGTTCCTCGGGACAATTTTTCAATCCTATGGCTACACCTTC. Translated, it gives CASSGFLGTIFQSYGYTF.

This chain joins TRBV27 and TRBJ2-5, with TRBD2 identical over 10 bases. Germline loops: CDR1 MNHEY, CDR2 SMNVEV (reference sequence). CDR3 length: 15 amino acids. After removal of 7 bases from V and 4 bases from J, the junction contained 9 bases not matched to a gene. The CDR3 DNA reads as TGTGCCAGCAAAGTAGCGGGAGGAGTGGTAGAGACCCAGTACTTC. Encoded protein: CASKVAGGVVETQYF.

CDR3 bases: TGTGCCACCAGCAGAGTACCGGACAGTTATGGCTACACCTTC. Amino acid sequence: CATSRVPDSYGYTF. The chain recombines TRBV15 with TRBJ1-2, with a tentative D call TRBD1 (6 bases). CDR3 size: 14 residues. V was shortened by 1 base and J by 5 bases, with 11 bases between the two germline ends. CDR1 and CDR2 from the germline V gene are LNHNV and YYDKDF (reference sequence).

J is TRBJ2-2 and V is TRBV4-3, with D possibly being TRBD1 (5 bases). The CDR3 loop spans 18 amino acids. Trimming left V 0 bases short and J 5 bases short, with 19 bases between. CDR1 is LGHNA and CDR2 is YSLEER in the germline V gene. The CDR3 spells CASSQDGVGSGRTGELFF. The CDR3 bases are TGCGCCAGCAGCCAAGATGGGGTGGGCTCAGGGCGGACCGGGGAGCTGTTTTTT.

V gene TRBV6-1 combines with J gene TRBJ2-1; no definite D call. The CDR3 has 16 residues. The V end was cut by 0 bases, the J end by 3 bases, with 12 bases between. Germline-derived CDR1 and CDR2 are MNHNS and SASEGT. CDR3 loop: CASSEAGLGFYNEQFF. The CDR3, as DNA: TGTGCCAGCAGTGAAGCTGGGCTAGGTTTCTACAATGAGCAGTTCTTC.

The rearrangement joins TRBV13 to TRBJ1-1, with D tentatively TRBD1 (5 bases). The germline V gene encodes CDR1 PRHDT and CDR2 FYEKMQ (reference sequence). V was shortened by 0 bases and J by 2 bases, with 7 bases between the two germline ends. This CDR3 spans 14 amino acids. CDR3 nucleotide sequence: TGTGCCAGCAGCTTAGGACAGGATAACACTGAAGCTTTCTTT. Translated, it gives CASSLGQDNTEAFF.

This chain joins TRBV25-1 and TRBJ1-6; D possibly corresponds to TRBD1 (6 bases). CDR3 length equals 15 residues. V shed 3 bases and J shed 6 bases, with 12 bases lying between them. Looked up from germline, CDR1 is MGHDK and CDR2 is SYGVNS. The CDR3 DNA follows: TGTGCCAGCAGTGACGTAGGGGGGCTTAATTCACCCCTCCACTTT. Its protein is CASSDVGGLNSPLHF. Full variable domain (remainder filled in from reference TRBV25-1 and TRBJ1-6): EADIYQTPRYLVIGTGKKITLECSQTMGHDKMYWYQQDPGMELHLIHYSYGVNSTEKGDLSSESTVSRIRTEHFPLTLESARPSHTSQYLCASSDVGGLNSPLHFGNGTRLTVT.

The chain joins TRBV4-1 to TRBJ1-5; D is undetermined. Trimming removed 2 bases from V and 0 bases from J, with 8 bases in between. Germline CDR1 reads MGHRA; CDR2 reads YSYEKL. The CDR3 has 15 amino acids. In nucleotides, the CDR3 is TGCGCCAGCAGCCAACAGGATCTTAGCAATCAGCCCCAGCATTTT. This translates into CASSQQDLSNQPQHF.

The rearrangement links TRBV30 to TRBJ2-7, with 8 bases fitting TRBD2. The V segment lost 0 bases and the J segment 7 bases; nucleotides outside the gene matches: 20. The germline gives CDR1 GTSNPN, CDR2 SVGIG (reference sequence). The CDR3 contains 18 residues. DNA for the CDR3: TGTGCCTGGAGTGTAGGTCCAGCGGGAGTGGGGCCTTATGAGGAGCAGTACTTC. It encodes CAWSVGPAGVGPYEEQYF.

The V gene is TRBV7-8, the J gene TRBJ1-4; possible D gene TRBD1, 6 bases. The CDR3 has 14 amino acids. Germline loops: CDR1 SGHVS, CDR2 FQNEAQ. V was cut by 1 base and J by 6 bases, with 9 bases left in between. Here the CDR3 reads CASSLVGGHEKLFF. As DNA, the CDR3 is TGTGCCAGCAGCTTAGTAGGGGGACATGAAAAACTGTTTTTT.

CDR3 protein: CASSVSASGGKEQYF. CDR3 nucleotides: TGTGCCAGCAGCGTCTCGGCTAGCGGGGGGAAAGAGCAGTACTTC. The chain carries TRBV9 and TRBJ2-7; 11 nucleotides agree with TRBD2. Germline V gives CDR1 SGDLS, CDR2 YYNGEE. V was clipped by 2 bases and J by 7 bases; unmatched bases: 8. The CDR3 consists of 15 residues.

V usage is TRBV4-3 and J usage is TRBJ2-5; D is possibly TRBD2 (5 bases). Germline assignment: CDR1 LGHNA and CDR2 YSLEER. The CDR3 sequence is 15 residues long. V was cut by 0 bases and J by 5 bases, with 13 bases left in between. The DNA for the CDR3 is TGCGCCAGCAGCCAAGATTTGAGGGTTTGGGAGACCCAGTACTTC. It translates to CASSQDLRVWETQYF.

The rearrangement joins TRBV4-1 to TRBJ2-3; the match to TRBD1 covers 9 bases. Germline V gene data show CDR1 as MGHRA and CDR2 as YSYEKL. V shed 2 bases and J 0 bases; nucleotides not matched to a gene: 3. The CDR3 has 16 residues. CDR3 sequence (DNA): TGCGCCAGCAGCCAACCGGACAGGGGAAGCACAGATACGCAGTATTTT. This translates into CASSQPDRGSTDTQYF.

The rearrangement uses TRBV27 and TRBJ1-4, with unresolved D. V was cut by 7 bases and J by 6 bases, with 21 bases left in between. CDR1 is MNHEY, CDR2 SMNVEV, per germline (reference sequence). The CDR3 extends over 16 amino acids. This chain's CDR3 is CASTLRAGLRDEKLFF. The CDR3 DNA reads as TGTGCCAGCACCCTCCGGGCAGGTTTGAGGGATGAAAAACTGTTTTTT.

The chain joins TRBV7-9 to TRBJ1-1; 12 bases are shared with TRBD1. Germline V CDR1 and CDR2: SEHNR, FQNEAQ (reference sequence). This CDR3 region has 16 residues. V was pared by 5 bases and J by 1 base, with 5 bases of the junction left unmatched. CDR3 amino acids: CASSQGTGGTNTEAFF. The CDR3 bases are TGTGCCAGCAGCCAAGGGACAGGGGGCACGAACACTGAAGCTTTCTTT.

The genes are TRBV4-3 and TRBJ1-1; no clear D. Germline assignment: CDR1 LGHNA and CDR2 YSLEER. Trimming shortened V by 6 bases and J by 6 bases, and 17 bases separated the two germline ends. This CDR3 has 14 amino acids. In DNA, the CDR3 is TGCGCCAGCAGGCCTTCGGGGAATTGGGCTGAAGCTTTCTTT. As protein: CASRPSGNWAEAFF.

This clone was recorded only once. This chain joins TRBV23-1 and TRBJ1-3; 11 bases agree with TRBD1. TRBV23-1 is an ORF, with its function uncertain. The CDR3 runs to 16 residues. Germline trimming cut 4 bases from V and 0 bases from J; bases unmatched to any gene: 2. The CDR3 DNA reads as TGCGCCAGCAGTCGGGGGACAGGGGGCTCTGGAAACACCATATATTTT. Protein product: CASSRGTGGSGNTIYF.

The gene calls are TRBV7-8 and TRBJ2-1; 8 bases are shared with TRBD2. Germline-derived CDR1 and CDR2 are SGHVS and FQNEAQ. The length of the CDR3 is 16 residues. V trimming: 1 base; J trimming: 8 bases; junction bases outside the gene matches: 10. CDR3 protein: CASSLGGTSNIDEQFF. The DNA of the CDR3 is TGTGCCAGCAGCTTAGGGGGGACTAGTAATATAGATGAGCAGTTCTTC.

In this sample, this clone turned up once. The CDR3 DNA follows: TGTGCCAGCAGCGTAGGGGACGGGGCGCCCTATGGCTACACCTTC. This encodes CASSVGDGAPYGYTF. This sequence joins TRBV9 and TRBJ1-2, with D possibly TRBD1 on 5 matching bases. Germline V CDR1 and CDR2: SGDLS, YYNGEE. V was cut by 0 bases and J by 4 bases, with 13 bases left in between. This CDR3 is built from 15 residues.

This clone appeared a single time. CDR3 nucleotide sequence: TGTGCCAGCAGCTTGGCCTGGGGCTCCCCCGAGCAGTACTTC. This sequence encodes CASSLAWGSPEQYF. The genes are TRBV5-5 and TRBJ2-7; the D gene is possibly TRBD1 (5 bases). Trimming removed 0 bases at V and 6 bases at J, with 13 bases between. The CDR3 has 14 residues. Germline CDR1 SGHKS, CDR2 YYEKEE (reference sequence).